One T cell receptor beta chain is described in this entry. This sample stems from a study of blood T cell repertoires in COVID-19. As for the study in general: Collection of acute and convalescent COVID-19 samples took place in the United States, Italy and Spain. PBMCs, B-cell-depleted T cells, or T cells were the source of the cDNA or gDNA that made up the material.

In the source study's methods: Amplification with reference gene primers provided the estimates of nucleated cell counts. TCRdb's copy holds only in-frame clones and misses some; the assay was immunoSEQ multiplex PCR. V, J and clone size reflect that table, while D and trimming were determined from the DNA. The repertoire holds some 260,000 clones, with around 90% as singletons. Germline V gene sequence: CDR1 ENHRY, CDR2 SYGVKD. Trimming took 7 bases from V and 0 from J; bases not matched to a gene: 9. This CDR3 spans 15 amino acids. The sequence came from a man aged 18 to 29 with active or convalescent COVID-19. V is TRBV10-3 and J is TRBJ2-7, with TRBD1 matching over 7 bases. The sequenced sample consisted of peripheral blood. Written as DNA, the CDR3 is TGTGCCATCAATAACAGGGGCCGGAGCTCCTACGAGCAGTACTTC. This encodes CAINNRGRSSYEQYF.